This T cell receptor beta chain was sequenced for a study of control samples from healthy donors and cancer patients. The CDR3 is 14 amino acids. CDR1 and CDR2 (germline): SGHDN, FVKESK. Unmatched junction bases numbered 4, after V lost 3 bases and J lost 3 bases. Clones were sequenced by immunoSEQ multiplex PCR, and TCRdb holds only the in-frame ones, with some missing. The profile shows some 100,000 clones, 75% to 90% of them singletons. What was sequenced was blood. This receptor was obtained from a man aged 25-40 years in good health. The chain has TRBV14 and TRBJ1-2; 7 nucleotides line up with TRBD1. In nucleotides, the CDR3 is TGTGCCAGCAGCCAGTACAGGGGAGACTATGGCTACACCTTC. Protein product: CASSQYRGDYGYTF.